This entry is about one T cell receptor beta chain. This clonotype showed up just a few times. What antigen it recognizes has not been identified. One base away there is no much larger clone; base qualities are not given. These data are taken from a study of human T cells and chemical hapten exposure (dated by TCRdb to the early 2020s). In the study overall: For sensitization, 2% DPC in acetone was applied to a 2 cm by 2 cm area of upper inner arm skin. For TCR sequencing, blood came from 25 to 35 alopecia patients at anywhere from one to four time points (pre-sensitization, 2, 6 and 24 weeks). The libraries were sequenced as a pool, and the TCR yield per sample differed mostly because of small variations in library volumes within the pool. In alopecia patients, the study followed how the peripheral blood TCR repertoire changed in vivo over primary and secondary sensitization to diphenylcyclopropenone (DPC), a hapten. The patient cohort, mostly female, included alopecia areata with under or over 50% scalp involvement, alopecia totalis and alopecia universalis. Patient blood was sampled pre-sensitization (week 0) and at 2, 6 and about 24 weeks after DPC sensitization. Throughout the roughly 24-week study period, patients were also given weekly therapeutic DPC doses on the scalp. Patch testing on the upper back used Finn chambers containing 0.01% DPC, with scoring done after 6 days according to International Contact Dermatitis Research Group standards. Overall results and qualifications from the work: All patients had alopecia, a presumed autoimmune disease, so their immune response might differ from that of healthy individuals. A positive correlation was found between the number of PT1 expanded TCRs and patch test score, with significance reached at thresholds 8, 16 and 32 but not 4. Compared with pre-sensitization or healthy control sets, expanded TCRs formed significantly more large CDR3 similarity clusters, which is consistent with antigen-driven responses. After repeated subsampling, changes were observed in the strength of the expansion versus patch-test correlation and in the threshold at which the correlation became significant. No change with DPC sensitization was found in the number of TCRs above 1 in 1000 frequency, and no evidence of global repertoire structure alterations was found.

The time point tag for this specimen amounts to: pre-sensitization, week 0. This sample's treatment or condition label indicates: therapeutic diphenylcyclopropenone sensitization with weekly scalp DPC. Blood at each patch-test visit was drawn before the patch test was applied. Patients were considered eligible if aged 18 to 70, diagnosed with alopecia and deemed suitable for DPC therapy, and patients were excluded if pregnant. Unfractionated whole blood was collected in Tempus Blood RNA tubes, and total RNA was extracted from that blood. Library prep was done by RACE. The sequencing machine was a NextSeq 500. During library preparation, unique molecular identifiers were attached to individual cDNA molecules so that TCRs could be counted quantitatively and reproducibly. Both TCR alpha and TCR beta chains were sequenced from each blood RNA sample. The published analysis was carried out like this. Samples had a median of roughly 99,000 TCRs, with a range from roughly 23,224 to 700,000. The Decombinator software suite was used to annotate the V, J and CDR3 of the TCR reads. To make PS versus PT1 abundance plots, every sample was subsampled to the same number of TCRs (28,000). Expanded TCRs were defined as absent before sensitization and observed at least eight times at the 2-week time point. TCRdb took the public reads, trimmed them with fastp at Q25, ran MiXCR for clone calling and kept in-frame beta chains. Every CDR3 protein is listed once, alongside the most common genes and DNA of its rows. The V and J calls were not made by the authors but by TCRdb's processing. For this sample the table gives approximately 400,000 distinct CDR3 sequences, of which roughly 4.6% were detected only once. Together, the top ten hold approximately 2.4% of the sample.

The CDR3 covers 16 residues, taking in both the cysteine and the phenylalanine. The kept DNA is CDR3 alone, 48 bases in frame from the first base. In the germline V gene (reference sequence), CDR1 corresponds to SSHAT and CDR2 to FNYEAQ. Relative to germline, V is 2 bases shorter and J is 5 bases shorter, with 16 bases between their ends. The rearranged segments are TRBV7-7 and TRBJ2-1; D gene: possibly TRBD2, on 6 matching bases. The sequencing here drew on whole blood, taken in connection with sensitization to the hapten diphenylcyclopropenone (DPC). The source of this sequence is a woman in her fifties or sixties with alopecia areata. Some clones in this sample may be carry-over from other donors' samples. The DNA sequence is TGTGCCAGCAGCTTAAGTGGAGGCGGGGAGAACAATGAGCAGTTCTTC. The resulting protein is CASSLSGGGENNEQFF.